In this sample, the clone carrying this TCR beta chain turned up a few times. This sample was taken from a study of blood T cells in healthy people across ages. Germline loops: CDR1 MNHEY, CDR2 SVGAGI. The J segment lost 0 bases and the V segment lost 4 bases, leaving 7 bases of the junction unmatched. The CDR3 has 18 residues. Using a J-beta primer mix together with a sample-barcoded 5' primer, a second PCR was run for roughly 7 to 11 cycles. A template-switch adaptor with 12 random nucleotides tagged each cDNA molecule. MiXCR, applied by TCRdb to the 5' RACE reads, yields one record per CDR3 protein. The profile shows hundreds of thousands of distinct CDR3 sequences, approximately 44% of them singletons. Each sample provided at least 5 micrograms of extracted total RNA.

The receptor comes from a man aged 55 to 70 in good health. The V call is TRBV6-5, the J call TRBJ1-6; TRBD1 matches 9 bases. Material: blood. In DNA, the CDR3 is TGTGCCAGCAGTTCCGGGACAGGGACTAGCTCCTATAATTCACCCCTCCACTTT. Translation: CASSSGTGTSSYNSPLHF.